A single sample is the source of the 4 T cell receptor beta chains below, sequenced in a study of metastatic and nonmetastatic thyroid tumors. Via MiXCR, TCRdb re-called the PCR reads. Of some 23,000 clones listed, about a fifth are singletons. Thyroid surgery had not been preceded by any treatment in any patient. Material: blood. Receptors originate from a female donor with papillary thyroid cancer or a benign thyroid nodule (not recorded which). Some clones in this sample may be carry-over from other donors' samples.

In this sample, this clone turned up many times. V usage is TRBV5-1 and J usage is TRBJ2-1, with 7 bases fitting TRBD2. CDR3 length: 15 residues. V dropped 4 bases and J dropped 4; count of bases not matched to a gene: 8. Germline V gene lookup returns CDR1 SGHRS and CDR2 YFSETQ. The CDR3 bases are TGCGCCAGCAGCCCCGGCGGGAGTGGGTACAATGAGCAGTTCTTC. Translating it yields CASSPGGSGYNEQFF.

In its sample, this clone was seen a few times. This chain uses TRBV6-1 with TRBJ1-2; 9 bases agree with TRBD1. The CDR3 has 14 residues. The trim removed 6 bases at V and 7 bases at J, leaving 9 bases unmatched. Germline loops: CDR1 MNHNS, CDR2 SASEGT. Here the CDR3 DNA reads TGTGCCAGCAGACCACCGACAGGGGGGTTTGGCTACACCTTC. This translates into CASRPPTGGFGYTF.

This clone turned up a few times. The junction and the germline gene differ at one end; a read error may be behind it. The V call is TRBV25-1, the J call TRBJ1-1; D is unresolved. The germline V gene has CDR1 MGHDK and CDR2 SYGVNS. The CDR3 is 12 amino acids. The CDR3 loop is CASREWNTEAFF. In DNA form, the CDR3 reads TGTGCCAGCAGGGAATGGAACACTGAAGCTTTCTTT.

This clone has only a few counts. The chain uses TRBV20-1 and TRBJ2-7, with 8 bases matching TRBD2. The junction had 6 bases not matched to a gene; V was cut back by 5 bases and J by 0 bases. The CDR3 has 14 residues. Per the germline V gene, CDR1 is DFQATT and CDR2 is SNEGSKA (reference sequence). CDR3 residues: CSAPTSGSSYEQYF. For the CDR3, the DNA is TGCAGTGCTCCCACTAGCGGAAGCTCCTACGAGCAGTACTTC.